This entry features one T cell receptor beta chain sequence. CDR1 is SGHRS, CDR2 YFSETQ, per germline. The CDR3 has 15 amino acids. V was cut by 0 bases and J by 7 bases, with 14 bases left in between. This sample stems from a study of blood T cell repertoires in COVID-19. In the study's own analysis: Amplification of reference gene primers was used by the study to estimate nucleated cell counts. The repertoire was sequenced with immunoSEQ multiplex PCR; TCRdb's copy has only in-frame clones and lacks some. V and J calls plus clone size are reproduced from that table; the DNA served to infer D and trimming. Here the sample spans some 150,000 clones, approximately 90% being singletons. Participant-reported clinical history was the basis for cohort assignment.

Sequencing was carried out using PBMCs or T cells enriched from blood (not recorded which). The genes are TRBV5-1 and TRBJ2-1; tentatively, D is TRBD1 (6 bases). This receptor was obtained from a woman between 18 and 29 years old who had recovered from COVID-19. The chain's CDR3 is CASSLARGPINEQFF. The DNA for the CDR3 is TGCGCCAGCAGCTTGGCCAGGGGCCCAATTAATGAGCAGTTCTTC.